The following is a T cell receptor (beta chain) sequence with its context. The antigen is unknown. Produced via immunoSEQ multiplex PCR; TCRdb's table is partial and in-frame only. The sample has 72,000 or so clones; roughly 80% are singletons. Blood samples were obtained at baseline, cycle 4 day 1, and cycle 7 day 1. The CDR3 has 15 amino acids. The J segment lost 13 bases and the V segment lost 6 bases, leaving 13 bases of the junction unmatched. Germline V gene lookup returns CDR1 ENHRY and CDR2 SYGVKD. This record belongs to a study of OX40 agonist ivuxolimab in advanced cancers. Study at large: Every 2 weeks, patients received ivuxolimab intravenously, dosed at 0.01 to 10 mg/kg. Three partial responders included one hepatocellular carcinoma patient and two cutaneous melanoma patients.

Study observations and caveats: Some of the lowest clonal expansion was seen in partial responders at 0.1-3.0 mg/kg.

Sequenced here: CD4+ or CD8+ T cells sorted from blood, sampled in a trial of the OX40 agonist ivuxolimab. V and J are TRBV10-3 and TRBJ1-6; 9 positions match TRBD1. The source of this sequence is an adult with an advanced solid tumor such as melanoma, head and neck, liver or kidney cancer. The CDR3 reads CAIREDRGSPNPLHF. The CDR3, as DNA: TGTGCCATCAGGGAGGACAGGGGCTCCCCTAACCCCCTCCACTTT.